The TCR beta chain described here comes from a study of shared clonotypes between healthy human individuals (dated by TCRdb to about 2020). In terms of the full investigation: The cohort comprised a couple of women and three men aged 18 to 49 years. Libraries were prepared and TCR repertoires were sequenced by different laboratories using diverse techniques, in order to increase sequencing depth and limit assay-specific biases. Between about 0.8 and 9 billion PBMCs per donor were obtained by leukapheresis. Blood TCR repertoires of roughly five healthy adults were deeply sequenced to estimate repertoire size and the extent of clonotype sharing between individuals.

Looking up the germline V gene yields CDR1 MDHEN and CDR2 SYDVKM. The cysteine opens and the phenylalanine closes a CDR3 of 16 amino acids. CDR3 DNA is the only sequence kept; it has 48 bases, read in frame from the first base. V is pruned by 1 base and J by 0 bases, leaving 4 bases of the junction without a gene match. Healthy HIV-negative adults with no recently reported acute infections or vaccinations were included as donors. Every donor was a Caucasian adult residing in Nashville, Tennessee, USA. In the unsorted samples, 70 million to 90 million PBMCs were counted, and genomic DNA was extracted using the QIAamp DNA Blood Mini kit. Blood was obtained by leukapheresis, after which PBMCs were separated by Ficoll-Histopaque density gradient centrifugation and cryopreserved in liquid nitrogen vapor phase. Results and caveats for the whole study, not just this receptor: Based on pairwise subsampling, the degree of clonotype sharing among donors was expected to be affected by sequencing depth. Sampling was limited to blood, and TCR repertoires in tissue likely differ from TCR repertoires in blood. The genetic and exposure-history diversity represented was limited by the small number of donors.

At least ten counts were recorded for this clone. What this receptor recognizes is not known. No much larger clone is present one base from it, and per-base qualities are unavailable. TCR CDR3 regions were amplified from genomic DNA by multiplex PCR using the deep immunoSEQ assay. Extracted genomic DNA from each cell subset was spread evenly across all wells of several immunoSEQ 96-well plates, with each plate serving as a replicate. For unsorted PBMC, roughly 300 ng of genomic DNA, equivalent to about 30,000 T cell genomes, went into each replicate PCR. Ten immunoSEQ deep assay plates were used to sequence unsorted PBMC genomic DNA. The purified libraries were quantified using a Qubit 3.0 fluorometer, sized with a Bioanalyzer 2100, and then quantified again using the KAPA Library Quantification kit. Every immunoSEQ 96-well plate was sequenced on a dedicated single-read 150-cycle Illumina NextSeq 550 flow cell. The paper's processing steps were these. The immunoSEQ output contained only junctional sequences without quality scores, so filtering could not match that applied to full-length reads. Sequences were annotated with PyIR, a Python wrapper for IgBLAST v1.9, using IMGT germline references to assign V/J genes and CDR3. Reads with weak V/J assignments (E-value above 1e-6), missing CDR3, stop codons, out-of-frame junctions, or ambiguous translated residues were removed. V3J clonotypes were defined as sequences sharing the same inferred V gene, J gene, and CDR3 amino acid sequence. Percentage overlap between repertoires was computed as shared unique clonotypes divided by the size of the smaller repertoire. Richness of each repertoire was evaluated using RTK rarefaction, the Chao1 estimator, and Recon v2.1 estimates of unobserved clonotypes. TCRdb retrieved this table from immuneACCESS and kept in-frame rearrangements only. Not all clones are present; in checked studies, unresolved V genes account for under half, and no reason is known for the remainder. V and J calls and clone size are as listed in that table; D and trimming were resolved from the DNA. Across this sample there are 450,000 to 500,000 clones, with roughly 80% seen only once. The ten largest account for roughly an eighth of the sample.

The source is a woman between 40 and 50 years old in good health. Some clones in this sample may be carry-over from other donors' samples. Sequencing was done on a sample of PBMCs. Rearrangement joined TRBV28 to TRBJ2-3; TRBD2 fits 7 bases in the junction. The encoded CDR3 is CASSLSYGGSTDTQYF. In nucleotide form, the sequence is TGTGCCAGCAGTTTATCATACGGGGGGAGCACAGATACGCAGTATTTT.